A selection of T cell receptor beta chains follows, all from one sample in a study of early T cells in non-severe SARS-CoV-2 infection. TCRdb ran MiXCR on the 5' RACE reads and lists one entry per CDR3 protein. The sample contains roughly 65,000 distinct CDR3 sequences, 12% of which appear only once. Sequenced sample: whole blood. These TCRs come from an adult who was a healthcare worker with PCR-confirmed SARS-CoV-2 infection or an uninfected control (not recorded which). Both conserved end residues are part of each CDR3. The order of the fields is V gene, clone size, J gene, D gene, CDR3 DNA, CDR3 protein. D genes are given only for firm matches. Where a row states a size, it is once, few, many or the class of an expanded clone; other rows omit it.

v_call: TRBV11-2; clone_size: many; j_call: TRBJ2-3; d_call: TRBD1; cdr3_nt: TGTGCCAGCAGCTTAGTCGCAGGGGGACAAGATACGCAGTATTTT; cdr3_aa: CASSLVAGGQDTQYF
v_call: TRBV20-1; clone_size: many; j_call: TRBJ2-7; d_call: TRBD1; cdr3_nt: TGCAGTGCTAGAGATCCAGGACAGGGGGCGCGGGAGCAGTACTTC; cdr3_aa: CSARDPGQGAREQYF
v_call: TRBV7-9; clone_size: NA; j_call: TRBJ2-7; d_call: NA; cdr3_nt: TGTGCCAGCAGCCCCCCCCGGTTCCCCCTCGGGCAGTACTTC; cdr3_aa: CASSPPRFPLGQYF
v_call: TRBV14; clone_size: NA; j_call: TRBJ1-1; d_call: NA; cdr3_nt: TGTGCCAGCAGCCATCGGACCGCAGCCCTAGGCAACACTGAAGCTTTCTTT; cdr3_aa: CASSHRTAALGNTEAFF
v_call: TRBV7-2; clone_size: many; j_call: TRBJ1-6; d_call: NA; cdr3_nt: TGTGCCAGCAGCTTAGATCCCGGGGTCTCACCCCTCCACTTT; cdr3_aa: CASSLDPGVSPLHF
v_call: TRBV11-2; clone_size: many; j_call: TRBJ2-2; d_call: NA; cdr3_nt: TGTGCCAGCAACCCCGCCCTACTGGCGAACACCGGGGAGCTGTTTTTT; cdr3_aa: CASNPALLANTGELFF
v_call: TRBV20-1; clone_size: many; j_call: TRBJ2-3; d_call: NA; cdr3_nt: TGCAGTGCTAGAGGACTGGATACGCAGTATTTT; cdr3_aa: CSARGLDTQYF
v_call: TRBV5-5; clone_size: NA; j_call: TRBJ2-1; d_call: NA; cdr3_nt: TGTGCCAGCAGCTCCGTCTCCAGCGTCCATGAGCAGTTCTTC; cdr3_aa: CASSSVSSVHEQFF
v_call: TRBV29-1; clone_size: once; j_call: TRBJ2-3; d_call: NA; cdr3_nt: TGCAGCGACAGGGACTCAAGGGATACGCAGTATTTT; cdr3_aa: CSDRDSRDTQYF
v_call: TRBV3-1; clone_size: NA; j_call: TRBJ2-3; d_call: NA; cdr3_nt: TGTGCCAGCAGCCAAGACCAACCTAAGCGGACTGATACGCAGTATTTT; cdr3_aa: CASSQDQPKRTDTQYF
v_call: TRBV20-1; clone_size: NA; j_call: TRBJ2-1; d_call: TRBD2; cdr3_nt: TGCAGTGCTAGAGATCCCAGCGGGGGGAGGGATGAGCAGTTCTTC; cdr3_aa: CSARDPSGGRDEQFF
v_call: TRBV2; clone_size: NA; j_call: TRBJ1-2; d_call: NA; cdr3_nt: TGTGCCAGCAGTGAAGACGAACGGGCCTACACCTTC; cdr3_aa: CASSEDERAYTF
v_call: TRBV5-6; clone_size: many; j_call: TRBJ1-1; d_call: NA; cdr3_nt: TGTGCCAGCAGCTTGGAGGGGGGAGAGATGAACACTGAAGCTTTCTTT; cdr3_aa: CASSLEGGEMNTEAFF
v_call: TRBV6-5; clone_size: few; j_call: TRBJ2-7; d_call: TRBD1; cdr3_nt: TGTGCCAGCAGTAGATCTCGGGACAGGGTTTACGAGCAGTACTTC; cdr3_aa: CASSRSRDRVYEQYF
v_call: TRBV21-1; clone_size: NA; j_call: TRBJ1-6; d_call: NA; cdr3_nt: TGTGCCAGCAGCAAAGCTGACAGGGATTCACCCCTCCACTTT; cdr3_aa: CASSKADRDSPLHF
v_call: TRBV20-1; clone_size: NA; j_call: TRBJ2-3; d_call: TRBD2; cdr3_nt: TGCAGTGCTAGAGACCCTCTGTCTAGCGGGGCAGATACGCAGTATTTT; cdr3_aa: CSARDPLSSGADTQYF
v_call: TRBV6-1; clone_size: many; j_call: TRBJ2-6; d_call: NA; cdr3_nt: TGTGCCAGCCGAGATCGGGCAGCTGGGGCCAACGTCCTGACTTTC; cdr3_aa: CASRDRAAGANVLTF
v_call: TRBV7-2; clone_size: few; j_call: TRBJ1-2; d_call: NA; cdr3_nt: TGTGCCAGCAGCTTACGGGACGGCCATTATGGCTACACCTTC; cdr3_aa: CASSLRDGHYGYTF
v_call: TRBV30; clone_size: few; j_call: TRBJ1-2; d_call: NA; cdr3_nt: TGTGCCTGGATGAAGGACATATATGGCTACACCTTC; cdr3_aa: CAWMKDIYGYTF
v_call: TRBV7-9; clone_size: NA; j_call: TRBJ2-2; d_call: TRBD2; cdr3_nt: TGTGCCAGCAAGAAGACTAGCGGGGGACGCACCGGGGAGCTGTTTTTT; cdr3_aa: CASKKTSGGRTGELFF
v_call: TRBV7-2; clone_size: many; j_call: TRBJ2-1; d_call: TRBD2; cdr3_nt: TGTGCCAGCATTCAGCGGGGGGTCGGCAATGAGCAGTTCTTC; cdr3_aa: CASIQRGVGNEQFF
v_call: TRBV6-6; clone_size: many; j_call: TRBJ2-3; d_call: TRBD2; cdr3_nt: TGTGCCAGCAGTGTACTAGCGGGGGTTCTAGATACGCAGTATTTT; cdr3_aa: CASSVLAGVLDTQYF
v_call: TRBV5-1; clone_size: NA; j_call: TRBJ2-2; d_call: NA; cdr3_nt: TGCGCCAGCAGCGCGCTGGAACCGAACACCGGGGAGCTGTTTTTT; cdr3_aa: CASSALEPNTGELFF
v_call: TRBV30; clone_size: many; j_call: TRBJ2-1; d_call: NA; cdr3_nt: TGTGCCTGGAGCCGGGGGGCAGACAATGAGCAGTTCTTC; cdr3_aa: CAWSRGADNEQFF
v_call: TRBV9; clone_size: many; j_call: TRBJ1-5; d_call: TRBD1; cdr3_nt: TGTGCCAGCAGCCTTCCGCCCGTAACAGGGGCTAATCAGCCCCAGCATTTT; cdr3_aa: CASSLPPVTGANQPQHF
v_call: TRBV10-3; clone_size: NA; j_call: TRBJ1-2; d_call: NA; cdr3_nt: TGTGCCATCAGTGACTCGAACGGACCGATCTATGGAGGCTACACCTTC; cdr3_aa: CAISDSNGPIYGGYTF
v_call: TRBV6-1; clone_size: few; j_call: TRBJ1-1; d_call: TRBD1; cdr3_nt: TGTGCCAGCAGTCCCAGTGGGACAGGGGGGACTAGGAACACTGAAGCTTTCTTT; cdr3_aa: CASSPSGTGGTRNTEAFF
v_call: TRBV10-1; clone_size: many; j_call: TRBJ2-3; d_call: NA; cdr3_nt: TGCGCCAGCAGTGAGTCGGGCACAGATACGCAGTATTTT; cdr3_aa: CASSESGTDTQYF
v_call: TRBV7-2; clone_size: many; j_call: TRBJ1-1; d_call: NA; cdr3_nt: TGTGCCAGCAGCTTATTTCTGAACACTGAAGCTTTCTTT; cdr3_aa: CASSLFLNTEAFF
v_call: TRBV12-3/TRBV12-4; clone_size: many; j_call: TRBJ2-1; d_call: TRBD2; cdr3_nt: TGTGCCAGCAGAATCTACCGACTAGCGGAGAGCTCCTACAATGAGCAGTTCTTC; cdr3_aa: CASRIYRLAESSYNEQFF
v_call: TRBV6-4; clone_size: NA; j_call: TRBJ1-4; d_call: NA; cdr3_nt: TGTGCCAGCAGGACTCGGTTAGCACTGTTTTTT; cdr3_aa: CASRTRLALFF
v_call: TRBV14; clone_size: NA; j_call: TRBJ1-2; d_call: NA; cdr3_nt: TGTGCCAGCAGCCCTTTACAGGAGAACTATGGCTACACCTTC; cdr3_aa: CASSPLQENYGYTF
v_call: TRBV28; clone_size: many; j_call: TRBJ2-7; d_call: NA; cdr3_nt: TGTGCCAGCAGTTTAGTGGGTCAAGGGGCCTACGAGCAGTACTTC; cdr3_aa: CASSLVGQGAYEQYF
v_call: TRBV29-1; clone_size: NA; j_call: TRBJ2-1; d_call: NA; cdr3_nt: TGCAGCGTTGGGGTCCCGGGGAATGAGCAGTTCTTC; cdr3_aa: CSVGVPGNEQFF
v_call: TRBV11-2; clone_size: NA; j_call: TRBJ2-3; d_call: TRBD2; cdr3_nt: TGTGTCAGCAGCTCCAGCGGGGGGGCAACAGATACGCAGTATTTT; cdr3_aa: CVSSSSGGATDTQYF
v_call: TRBV7-9; clone_size: NA; j_call: TRBJ2-5; d_call: TRBD1; cdr3_nt: TGTGCCAGCAGCTCCTCCGGGACAGGGAAGCAAGAGACCCAGTACTTC; cdr3_aa: CASSSSGTGKQETQYF
v_call: TRBV14; clone_size: many; j_call: TRBJ2-7; d_call: NA; cdr3_nt: TGTGCCAGCAGCCAAGATCTAGGGAACAGCGAGCAGTACTTC; cdr3_aa: CASSQDLGNSEQYF
v_call: TRBV3-1; clone_size: many; j_call: TRBJ2-1; d_call: TRBD2; cdr3_nt: TGTGCCAGCAGCCTTGCCGGACTAGCGGTTTACAATGAGCAGTTCTTC; cdr3_aa: CASSLAGLAVYNEQFF
v_call: TRBV20-1; clone_size: few; j_call: TRBJ2-7; d_call: NA; cdr3_nt: TGCAGTGCTAGGTCCCAGGGGAGTGGCGAGCAGTACTTC; cdr3_aa: CSARSQGSGEQYF
v_call: TRBV18; clone_size: many; j_call: TRBJ1-3; d_call: NA; cdr3_nt: TGTGCCAGCTCAGCCTCCAGGGCAGGAGGTGGAAACACCATATATTTT; cdr3_aa: CASSASRAGGGNTIYF
v_call: TRBV6-5; clone_size: NA; j_call: TRBJ2-3; d_call: TRBD1; cdr3_nt: TGTGCCAGCACTTCGACAGGGAGCTCAGATACGCAGTATTTT; cdr3_aa: CASTSTGSSDTQYF
v_call: TRBV29-1; clone_size: few; j_call: TRBJ2-7; d_call: TRBD2; cdr3_nt: TGCAGCGTTGAAGACGGGAGGGCAGACAGTTCCTACGAGCAGTACTTC; cdr3_aa: CSVEDGRADSSYEQYF
v_call: TRBV29-1; clone_size: NA; j_call: TRBJ2-3; d_call: NA; cdr3_nt: TGCAGCGTCATGGACGGAGCGAGGCAGTATTTT; cdr3_aa: CSVMDGARQYF
v_call: TRBV6-5; clone_size: few; j_call: TRBJ1-4; d_call: NA; cdr3_nt: TGTGCCAGCAGTTACAGGGGGGAGACGGGTGAAAAACTGTTTTTT; cdr3_aa: CASSYRGETGEKLFF
v_call: TRBV2; clone_size: many; j_call: TRBJ1-2; d_call: TRBD1; cdr3_nt: TGTGCCAGCAGGCAGGGGACAGGGCCTAACTATGGCTACACCTTC; cdr3_aa: CASRQGTGPNYGYTF
v_call: TRBV20-1; clone_size: many; j_call: TRBJ2-5; d_call: TRBD1; cdr3_nt: TGCAGTGCTCTGGGGACAGCCAAATCCCAAGAGACCCAGTACTTC; cdr3_aa: CSALGTAKSQETQYF
v_call: TRBV20-1; clone_size: few; j_call: TRBJ1-1; d_call: NA; cdr3_nt: TGCAGTGCTAGAGTAGGGCGGGGAGTCACTGAAGCTTTCTTT; cdr3_aa: CSARVGRGVTEAFF
v_call: TRBV11-3; clone_size: many; j_call: TRBJ2-1; d_call: TRBD2; cdr3_nt: TGTGCCAGCAGCACTTCGTTAGCGGGGGGCCTAAGCTCCTACAATGAGCAGTTCTTC; cdr3_aa: CASSTSLAGGLSSYNEQFF
v_call: TRBV7-2; clone_size: few; j_call: TRBJ2-5; d_call: NA; cdr3_nt: TGTGCCAGCAGCTTACGCCCATCCCAAGAGACCCAGTACTTC; cdr3_aa: CASSLRPSQETQYF
v_call: TRBV20-1; clone_size: NA; j_call: TRBJ2-7; d_call: NA; cdr3_nt: TGCAGTGCTAGAACCGGGGACGCCGGAGTTTACGAGCAGTACTTC; cdr3_aa: CSARTGDAGVYEQYF
v_call: TRBV4-3; clone_size: NA; j_call: TRBJ1-3; d_call: NA; cdr3_nt: TGCGCCAGCAGCCAAGGAGTCGGGCCGGGAAACACCATATATTTT; cdr3_aa: CASSQGVGPGNTIYF
v_call: TRBV3-1; clone_size: few; j_call: TRBJ2-7; d_call: TRBD1; cdr3_nt: TGTGCCAGCAGCGATAGACAGGGTCGCGAGCAGTACTTC; cdr3_aa: CASSDRQGREQYF
v_call: TRBV7-9; clone_size: few; j_call: TRBJ1-2; d_call: NA; cdr3_nt: TGTGCCAGCAGCTTAGGGACGGGGGGCGGCGGCTACACCTTC; cdr3_aa: CASSLGTGGGGYTF
v_call: TRBV6-6; clone_size: once; j_call: TRBJ2-7; d_call: NA; cdr3_nt: TGTGCCAGCAGTTACCCACCCTCCGAGGAGCAGTACTTC; cdr3_aa: CASSYPPSEEQYF